The source of this T cell receptor (beta chain) is a study of T cells in Graves' hyperthyroidism and ophthalmopathy. A Clinical Activity Score of at least 3, a NOSPECS grade of at least 4 and a duration under 3 months were recorded in the ophthalmopathy patients. Orbital computed tomography and thyroid ultrasound, together with serum TRAb and thyroxine and clinical symptoms, were used for diagnoses. Using RNA transcripts as the source, TCR beta CDR3 regions were amplified. When the TCR CDR3 underwent first-round RT-PCR, the HTBI primer set was used. TCRdb reprocessed the multiplex PCR reads with MiXCR, giving one entry per CDR3 protein. The sample has under 550,000 distinct CDR3 sequences; just under 20% are singletons. The table lists this clonotype with a few counts. Its antigen is still unknown. Study-wide points: The model's output predicted ophthalmopathy at a median of 6.5 months prior to onset. Researchers found most expanded thyroid clonotypes above 0.001 in blood as well.

The sequenced sample consisted of blood. This TCR derives from a man aged 40-55 years with Graves' ophthalmopathy.

The CDR3: CASSLAGPSPLHF. CDR3 DNA: TGTGCCAGCAGCTTAGCAGGGCCTTCGCCCCTCCACTTT. The V and J genes are TRBV11-1 and TRBJ1-6; no clear D gene. Trimming removed 0 bases from V and 13 bases from J, with 10 bases in between. This CDR3 region has 13 residues. Germline V gives CDR1 SGHAT, CDR2 FQDESV (reference sequence).